This TCR beta chain was sequenced in a study of blood T cells in healthy people across ages. Of note for this clonotype: Relative to the germline gene, one junction end is altered; a read error may explain this.

A second PCR, run for about 7 to 11 cycles, used a sample-barcoded 5' primer plus a J-beta primer mix. MiXCR, run by TCRdb on the 5' RACE reads, gives a single entry per CDR3 protein. The sample has some 900,000 distinct CDR3 sequences, 29% seen once. This CDR3 is built from 16 residues. This clonotype originated in a woman older than 75 in good health. The chain joins TRBV12-3 or TRBV12-4 to TRBJ2-6; weak D call: TRBD2 (7 bases). Sequencing was done on a sample of blood. The CDR3 spells CASSLYRDAGANVRTF. For the CDR3, the DNA is TGTGCCAGCAGTTTGTACCGGGATGCGGGGGCCAACGTCCGGACTTTC.